This T cell receptor beta chain came from a study of T cells in Graves' hyperthyroidism and ophthalmopathy. Study-wide findings and caveats: Ophthalmopathy onset followed model prediction by a median approximately seven months. Most thyroid clonotypes expanded above 0.001 were also detected in blood.

This clonotype was counted many times. Antigen unknown. The TCR beta CDR3 regions underwent amplification using RNA transcripts as the source. A first-round RT-PCR of the TCR CDR3 used the HTBI primer set. TCRdb ran MiXCR on the multiplex PCR reads and lists one entry per CDR3 protein. The sample has some 600,000 distinct CDR3 sequences; about 43% are singletons. The CDR3 is made up of 13 amino acids. The germline V gene encodes CDR1 SGHTA and CDR2 FQGTGA. Trimming took off 5 bases at V and 6 bases at J, with 13 bases between the two ends. The V gene is TRBV7-3, the J gene TRBJ1-1; D uncertain. The sequenced sample consisted of peripheral blood or thyroid tissue (not recorded which). The TCR originated in a woman between 18 and 29 years old with Graves' hyperthyroidism. In DNA form, the CDR3 reads TGTGCCAGCAGCCCTGTCGGCGGGGCTGAAGCTTTCTTT. Amino acids: CASSPVGGAEAFF.